What follows are 2 T cell receptor beta chains derived from one specimen sequenced in a study of T cells in Graves' hyperthyroidism and ophthalmopathy. What was amplified from RNA transcripts were TCR beta CDR3 regions. The HTBI primer set was used in a first-round RT-PCR of the TCR CDR3. TCRdb passed the multiplex PCR reads through MiXCR, listing each CDR3 protein once. The table shows over 650,000 distinct CDR3 sequences, with about a sixth occurring only once. The specimen sequenced was blood. Receptor source: a man aged 18 to 29 with Graves' hyperthyroidism.

This clonotype was counted between two and nine times. The gene calls are TRBV10-3 and TRBJ1-1, with 8 bases that match TRBD1. In germline, CDR1 is ENHRY, CDR2 SYGVKD. The CDR3 is 13 amino acids. Germline trimming cut 5 bases from V and 5 bases from J; bases unmatched to any gene: 4. CDR3 bases: TGTGCCATCAGTTCACAGGGGGGGACTGAAGCTTTCTTT. Amino acid sequence: CAISSQGGTEAFF.

This clonotype was observed a handful of times. J is TRBJ1-2 and V is TRBV7-9; D gene unclear. Germline V gene data show CDR1 as SEHNR and CDR2 as FQNEAQ (reference sequence). This CDR3 is built from 13 residues. Trimming stripped 5 bases from V and 2 bases from J, with 9 bases between. CDR3 amino acids: CASSLSLNYGYTF. CDR3 bases: TGTGCCAGCAGCCTTTCACTGAACTATGGCTACACCTTC.